This T cell receptor (beta chain) is from a study of blood T cells in healthy people across ages. V was clipped by 3 bases and J by 3 bases, with 18 bases between them. The CDR3 has 16 amino acids. Germline CDR1 SGHVS, CDR2 FQNEAQ. This clonotype has a handful of counts. PCR was performed a second time for 7 to 11 cycles using a sample-barcoded 5' primer and a J-beta primer mix. From the 5' RACE reads, TCRdb called clonotypes with MiXCR, one entry per CDR3 protein. Of about 1,400,000 distinct CDR3 sequences in the sample, 55% to 75% were seen once. The sequenced material came from blood. The chain couples TRBV7-8 to TRBJ2-7; D may be TRBD1 (6 bases). The sequence was collected from a man between 18 and 29 years old in good health. The CDR3 coding sequence is TGTGCCAGCAGCTTTGCGTCTGTGGGCAGGGGCTACGAGCAGTACTTC. Translating gives CASSFASVGRGYEQYF.